This T cell receptor beta chain was sequenced in a study of shared clonotypes between healthy human individuals. The wider study: Three plates each covered CD4 naive and memory; CD8 naive two, CD8 memory one.

Comments on this clone: Its antigen is as yet unknown.

The assay was immunoSEQ multiplex PCR, and TCRdb's table has in-frame clones only and misses some. Of 2.3 million or so clones in the sample, approximately 93% were seen once. This CDR3 contains 17 residues. The ends lost 4 bases at V and 7 bases at J; junction bases unmatched: 11. CDR1 and CDR2 (germline): SGHAT, FQNNGV. General study findings and limits: Shared clonotypes across all four donors exceeded non-shared ones in generation probability.

The chain has TRBV11-2 and TRBJ2-7, with 15 bases lining up with TRBD2. The sequenced material came from naive CD4+ T cells from PBMCs. This sample's subset: CD45RA+ positively selected. This receptor was obtained from a man between 18 and 29 years old in good health. Some clones in this sample may be carry-over from other donors' samples. Here the CDR3 reads CASSSTGTSGRNGEQYF. CDR3 bases: TGTGCCAGCAGCTCAACCGGGACTAGCGGGAGGAATGGTGAGCAGTACTTC.